This record covers a single T cell receptor beta chain. Its matching antigen is unknown. The entry originates in a study of OX40 agonist ivuxolimab in advanced cancers. CDR1 is LNHDA, CDR2 SQIVND, per germline (reference sequence). The CDR3 extends over 14 amino acids. The ends were cut back, 4 bases at V and 2 bases at J, with 12 bases in the middle. This table comes from immunoSEQ multiplex PCR, and its TCRdb copy is limited to in-frame clones, with some not included. The table shows roughly 92,000 clones, with about 90% occurring only once. Study results and limitations: Among some nonresponders, normalized T-cell clonal expansion was also low.

The TCR was taken from an adult with an advanced solid tumor such as melanoma, head and neck, liver or kidney cancer. The chain employs TRBV19 and TRBJ2-7, with D possibly TRBD2 on 5 matching bases. Here the sequenced sample was CD4+ or CD8+ T cells sorted from blood, taken in a trial of the OX40 agonist ivuxolimab. The CDR3 DNA reads TGTGCCAGTAGTACCGGACTGGGAGCCTACGAGCAGTACTTC. Amino acids: CASSTGLGAYEQYF.